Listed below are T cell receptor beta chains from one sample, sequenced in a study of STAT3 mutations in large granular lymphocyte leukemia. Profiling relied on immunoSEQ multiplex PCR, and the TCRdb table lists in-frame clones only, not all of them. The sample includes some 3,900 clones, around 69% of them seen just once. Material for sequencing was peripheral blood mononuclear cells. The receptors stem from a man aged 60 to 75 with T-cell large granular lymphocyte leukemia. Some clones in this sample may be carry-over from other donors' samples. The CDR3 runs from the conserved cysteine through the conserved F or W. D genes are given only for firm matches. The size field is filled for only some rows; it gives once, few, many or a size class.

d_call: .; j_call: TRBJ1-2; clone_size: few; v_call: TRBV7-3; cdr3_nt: TGTGCCAGCAGCTTAAGTCTGGGGGAGGGTTACACCTTC; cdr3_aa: CASSLSLGEGYTF
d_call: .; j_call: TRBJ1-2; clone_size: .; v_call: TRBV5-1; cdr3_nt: TGCGCCAGCAGCTCCGGGGATGGCTGGGACTATGGCTACACCTTC; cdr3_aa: CASSSGDGWDYGYTF
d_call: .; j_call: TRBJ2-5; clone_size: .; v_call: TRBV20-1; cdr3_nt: TGCAGTGCTAGGGCAGAAGAGACCCAGTACTTC; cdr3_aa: CSARAEETQYF
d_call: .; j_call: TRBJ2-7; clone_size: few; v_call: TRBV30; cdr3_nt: TGTGCCTGCCATATTGATTGGGGCGCGAAGTACGAGCAGTACTTC; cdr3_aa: CACHIDWGAKYEQYF
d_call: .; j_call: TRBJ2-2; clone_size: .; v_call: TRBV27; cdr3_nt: TGTGCCAGCAGTGCGGGCCAATTAACCGGGGAGCTGTTTTTT; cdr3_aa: CASSAGQLTGELFF
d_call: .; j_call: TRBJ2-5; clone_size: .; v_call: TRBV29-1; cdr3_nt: TGCAGCGCAGGAATGGACGAGACCCCGGCCCAGTACTTC; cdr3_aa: CSAGMDETPAQYF
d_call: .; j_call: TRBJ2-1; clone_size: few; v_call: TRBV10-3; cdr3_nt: TGTGCCATCAGTGAGTTGGGATCAAAAGGGGTCAATGAGCAGTTCTTC; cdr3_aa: CAISELGSKGVNEQFF
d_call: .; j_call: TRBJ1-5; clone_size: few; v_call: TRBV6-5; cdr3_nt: TGTGCCACCTCGGACACCCTCCTTCAGCCCCAGCATTTT; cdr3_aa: CATSDTLLQPQHF
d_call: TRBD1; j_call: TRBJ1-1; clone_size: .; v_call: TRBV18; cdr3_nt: TGTGCCAGCTCACCCGAGACAGGGGGCACTGAAGCTTTCTTT; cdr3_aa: CASSPETGGTEAFF
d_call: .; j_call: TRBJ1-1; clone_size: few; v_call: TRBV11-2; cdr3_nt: TGTGCCAGCAGCTTCCAGCGAAGGACGGCTTTCTTT; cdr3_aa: CASSFQRRTAFF
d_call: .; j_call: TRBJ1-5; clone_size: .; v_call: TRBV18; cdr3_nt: TGTGCCAGCTCACCGGTCAAGGTGTGGGACAACAATCAGCCCCAGCATTTT; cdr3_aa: CASSPVKVWDNNQPQHF
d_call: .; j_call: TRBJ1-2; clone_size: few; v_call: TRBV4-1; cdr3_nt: TGCGCCAGCAGCCAAGTGGAGGGCTATGGCTACACCTTC; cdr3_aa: CASSQVEGYGYTF
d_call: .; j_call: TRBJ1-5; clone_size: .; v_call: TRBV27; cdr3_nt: TGTGCCAGCAGTTTGGGTAGTTCTCGCAATCAGCCCCAGCATTTT; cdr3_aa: CASSLGSSRNQPQHF